The entry below describes one T cell receptor (beta chain). V lost 3 bases and J lost 7, with 14 bases in between. Germline V CDR1 and CDR2: PRHDT, FYEKMQ (reference sequence). The CDR3 covers 14 residues. The data were obtained in a study of blood T cell repertoires in COVID-19. Study in general: Sources were T cells, B-cell-depleted T cells, or PBMCs; the material itself was cDNA or gDNA.

As originally analysed: Cell counts per sample came from amplifying reference gene primers. Libraries were prepared by immunoSEQ multiplex PCR; TCRdb keeps only in-frame clonotypes and omits some of them. That table furnishes V, J and clone size, whereas the DNA furnished D and trimming. The table has some 27,000 clones, less than 80% seen once. J is TRBJ2-3 and V is TRBV13; D unclear. The origin of this receptor is a man between 65 and 85 years old with acute or convalescent COVID-19. Sequencing was carried out using peripheral blood. The CDR3 is CASSFQPPEHTQYF. The CDR3 nucleotides read TGTGCCAGCAGCTTTCAACCACCTGAGCATACGCAGTATTTT.